This TCR beta chain was profiled in a study of tumor-infiltrating lymphocytes in primary liver carcinoma. Background on the study: Tumor stage was T1-T3 N0M0, and tumor size was roughly 4.2 to 10 cm across. Study outcomes and limitations: Pairs comparing tumor with adjacent tissue or blood overlapped less than pairs drawn from tumor regions.

Worth noting for this clonotype: What it recognizes is unknown.

The researchers obtained blood RNA from unsorted whole blood and also extracted germline DNA. Treatment-naive at the time, the patients had chronic HBV infection. Total RNA (around 500 ng) served as template for TCR beta cDNA synthesis primed by a constant-region primer. Nested multiplex PCR, run for three rounds with slightly modified ARM-PCR, yielded TCR beta libraries. TCRdb used MiXCR to reprocess the multiplex PCR reads, holding one entry per CDR3 protein. The data show a few hundred thousand distinct CDR3 sequences, 58% seen once. The sequenced sample consisted of peripheral blood. The clonotype was recovered from a woman in her thirties with primary liver carcinoma and hepatitis B virus infection.

Here the CDR3 DNA reads TGTGCCACAGCACCAGGAGGAGCTTTCTTT. Protein: CATAPGGAFF. This chain uses TRBV6-1 with TRBJ1-1, with D unresolved. Germline lookup yields CDR1 MNHNS and CDR2 SASEGT. The CDR3 spans 10 residues. V was cut by 10 bases and J by 10 bases, with 13 bases left in between.